This entry is about one T cell receptor beta chain. Its specificity is not known. Profiled with immunoSEQ multiplex PCR; TCRdb holds only in-frame clones, not every one. The repertoire includes some 54,000 clones, 77% of them detected once, and roughly 6.3% sits in the top ten. This specimen comes from a study of OX40 agonist ivuxolimab in advanced cancers. On the study more broadly: The group had a mean age of roughly 56 years, ranged from about 20 to 79, and was less than 85% male. Broader study findings: Compared with CD4+, CD8+ T cells on average had more expanded clones. The authors also found low normalized T-cell clonal expansion in some nonresponders. There was clonal expansion of CD4+ and CD8+ blood T cells by week 6 at 0.1 to 3.0 mg/kg.

The CDR3 length is 13 residues. CDR1 and CDR2 (germline): SGDLS, YYNGEE. The germline V and J ends were trimmed by 4 bases and 1 base, with 8 bases remaining between them. The chain has TRBV9 and TRBJ1-2; TRBD1 is a possible D gene (5 bases). This specimen consisted of CD4+ or CD8+ T cells sorted from blood, obtained in a trial of the OX40 agonist ivuxolimab. The source of this sequence is an adult with an advanced solid tumor such as melanoma, head and neck, liver or kidney cancer. The CDR3 DNA reads as TGTGCCAGCAGCTATAGGGGTAACTATGGCTACACCTTC. It encodes CASSYRGNYGYTF.